This T cell receptor beta chain was recovered during a study of cytomegalovirus exposure and HLA in healthy donors. Germline V lookup: CDR1 SGDLS, CDR2 YYNGEE. CDR3 length: 13 amino acids. V dropped 0 bases and J dropped 7 bases, with 10 bases sitting between them. The PCR made use of 60 Vbeta and 13 Jbeta primers. The method was immunoSEQ multiplex PCR; TCRdb's version includes in-frame clones alone and lacks a portion of them. The sample holds 150,000 to 200,000 clones, approximately 82% seen once. This TCR derives from a male donor in good health and CMV-seronegative. The chain uses TRBV9 and TRBJ2-5, with D possibly matching TRBD1 (5 bases). The source material was PBMCs. The CDR3 here is CASSVVGDGTQYF. The CDR3 DNA follows: TGTGCCAGCAGCGTAGTAGGGGATGGGACCCAGTACTTC.